The 9 T cell receptor beta chains below come from one sample, sequenced in a study of OX40 agonist ivuxolimab in advanced cancers. Repertoires were generated with immunoSEQ multiplex PCR, while TCRdb's copy carries only in-frame clones and drops some. This sample has approximately 21,000 clones, with roughly 88% found just once. Sample: CD4+ or CD8+ T cells sorted from blood, taken in a trial of the OX40 agonist ivuxolimab. Every receptor here comes from an adult with an advanced solid tumor such as melanoma, head and neck, liver or kidney cancer.

This clone has just one count. This rearrangement joins TRBV13 to TRBJ2-1; TRBD2 is a possible D gene (6 bases). This CDR3 comprises 17 residues. Germline V gives CDR1 PRHDT, CDR2 FYEKMQ (reference sequence). Trimming took off 3 bases at V and 1 base at J, with 16 bases between the two ends. The CDR3 region is CASSFGTSHLSYNEQFF. CDR3 DNA: TGTGCCAGCAGCTTCGGTACTAGCCACTTATCCTACAATGAGCAGTTCTTC.

The chain couples TRBV9 to TRBJ1-5, with 8 bases matching TRBD1. Trimming cost V 4 bases and J 4 bases; bases outside gene matches: 4. Germline values: CDR1 SGDLS, CDR2 YYNGEE. The CDR3 runs to 14 residues. The CDR3 DNA follows: TGTGCCAGCAGCCCAGGACAGGGAAATCAGCCCCAGCATTTT. Amino acids: CASSPGQGNQPQHF.

This clone was recorded only once. V gene TRBV19 combines with J gene TRBJ2-5; possible D gene TRBD2, 6 bases. The CDR3 loop spans 13 amino acids. The V end lost 5 bases, the J end lost 9 bases, and 16 bases lay between the germline ends. From germline, CDR1 is LNHDA and CDR2 SQIVND (reference sequence). CDR3 DNA sequence: TGTGCCAGTAGTCTCGCGGGTTGGGAGGCCCAGTACTTC. Translated, it gives CASSLAGWEAQYF.

This rearrangement joins TRBV13 to TRBJ1-2, with D tentatively TRBD1 (5 bases). The ends were cut back, 5 bases at V and 5 bases at J, with 18 bases in the middle. Per the germline V gene, CDR1 is PRHDT and CDR2 is FYEKMQ (reference sequence). The length of the CDR3 is 15 residues. CDR3 coding DNA: TGTGCCAGCAGCGGGCCCTCGAAGGGGTGGTATGGCTACACCTTC. This encodes CASSGPSKGWYGYTF.

This clone was detected a few times. The chain combines TRBV6-5 with TRBJ1-2, with a tentative D call TRBD1 (5 bases). Germline CDR1 reads MNHEY; CDR2 reads SVGAGI. V shed 10 bases and J shed 4 bases, with 13 bases lying between them. This CDR3 comprises 12 residues. The CDR3 DNA reads TGTGCCACTCAGGGATCTCTCTATGGCTACACCTTC. Amino acid sequence: CATQGSLYGYTF.

V gene TRBV9 combines with J gene TRBJ1-3; D remains ambiguous. V was pared by 0 bases and J by 0 bases, with 10 bases between. Germline CDR1 is SGDLS and CDR2 is YYNGEE. The CDR3 spans 16 residues. Written as DNA, the CDR3 is TGTGCCAGCAGCGTAGCTTATCGGAGCTCTGGAAACACCATATATTTT. Translating it yields CASSVAYRSSGNTIYF.

The V gene is TRBV9, the J gene TRBJ2-1, with 10 bases that match TRBD2. Germline V gives CDR1 SGDLS, CDR2 YYNGEE. J gave up 2 bases and V 3 bases, and 2 bases lay outside the gene matches. CDR3 size: 15 residues. CDR3 in amino acids: CASSASGSPYNEQFF. CDR3 nucleotide sequence: TGTGCCAGCAGCGCTAGCGGGAGCCCCTACAATGAGCAGTTCTTC.

The chain is built from TRBV6-5 and TRBJ1-4; 9 bases fit TRBD1. Germline CDR1 is MNHEY and CDR2 is SVGAGI. Losses at the gene ends were 8 bases for V and 8 bases for J; bases not matched to a gene: 3. The CDR3 is 12 amino acids. The CDR3 coding sequence is TGTGCCAGCGGACAGGGGAGGGAAAAACTGTTTTTT. This codes for CASGQGREKLFF.

This clone appeared once. V and J are TRBV4-1 and TRBJ1-4, with 11 bases matching TRBD1. The CDR3 length is 16 residues. Germline lookup yields CDR1 MGHRA and CDR2 YSYEKL. The trim removed 4 bases at V and 3 bases at J, leaving 4 bases unmatched. The CDR3 DNA reads as TGCGCCAGCAGCCCGGACAGGGGGCGAGCTAATGAAAAACTGTTTTTT. Its protein product is CASSPDRGRANEKLFF.